What follows describes a single T cell receptor (beta chain). The data originate from a study of blood T cell repertoires in COVID-19. Turning to the study itself: COVID-19 samples from acute and convalescent phases originated in the United States, Italy and Spain. The cDNA or gDNA used as material had been derived from T cells, B-cell-depleted T cells, or PBMCs.

Germline V gene data show CDR1 as KGHSH and CDR2 as LQKENI. Trimming took off 3 bases at V and 0 bases at J, with 20 bases between the two ends. This CDR3 contains 18 residues. Original data processing: Counts of nucleated cells, estimated from reference gene primer amplification, were obtained. The assay was immunoSEQ multiplex PCR, and TCRdb's table has in-frame clones only and misses some. That table is the source of V, J and clone size, and D and trimming were worked out from the DNA. The repertoire holds about 96,000 clones, with roughly 90% as singletons. Seattle enrolled patients during active infection and tracked them longitudinally.

Source material: peripheral blood. This rearrangement joins TRBV18 to TRBJ1-1; D unclear. This sequence was found in a human donor with COVID-19, enrolled during active disease. The donor label of this sample is uncertain. The CDR3 spells CASSPYSEEFLVNTEAFF. In nucleotides, the CDR3 is TGTGCCAGCTCACCCTACTCCGAAGAATTTTTAGTGAACACTGAAGCTTTCTTT. The whole variable domain, remainder taken from reference TRBV18 and TRBJ1-1, is NAGVMQNPRHLVRRRGQEARLRCSPMKGHSHVYWYRQLPEEGLKFMVYLQKENIIDESGMPKERFSAEFPKEGPSILRIQQVVRGDSAAYFCASSPYSEEFLVNTEAFFGQGTRLTVV.